This paragraph reports one T cell receptor (beta chain). Its matching antigen is unknown. The data were taken from a study of vaccination and CD4 T cells after COVID-19. Study-level information: Either a CEFX pool, an HIV-1 Nef pool, or no peptide was added to control cultures.

Treatment of the sample: roughly 11-day PBMC culture with coronavirus spike peptide pools or control peptides (ViraFEST assay). TCR sequencing followed the expansion of antigen-specific T cells with peptide pools in ViraFEST. Scientists ran DNA taken from cultured CD4+ T cells through the Oncomine TCR Beta short-read assay for sequencing. TCRdb independently ran MiXCR on the PCR reads; one entry per CDR3 protein. Altogether more than 10,000 distinct CDR3 sequences are present, around 40% being singletons, with the ten largest covering 7.5% to 9%. V lost 1 base to trimming and J lost 4 bases; unmatched junction nucleotides: 2. Germline V gene data show CDR1 as DFQATT and CDR2 as SNEGSKA (reference sequence). This CDR3 contains 14 residues.

Material: CD4+ T cells from blood, cultured in vitro, obtained after SARS-CoV-2 vaccination. V and J are TRBV20-1 and TRBJ1-5; 9 bases agree with TRBD1. The sequence came from a human donor who had recovered from COVID-19. The CDR3 here is CSARVDRGNQPQHF. DNA of the CDR3: TGCAGTGCTAGAGTCGACAGGGGGAATCAGCCCCAGCATTTT.